These 21 T cell receptor beta chains share one sample of origin, sequenced in a study of early T cells in non-severe SARS-CoV-2 infection (dated by TCRdb to the early 2020s). Library creation used 5' RACE. Sequenced on a NextSeq 500. Using fastp at Q25 and MiXCR, TCRdb reprocessed the public reads and kept productive beta chains. When rows share a CDR3 protein, they turn into one entry using the most common DNA and genes. The sample profile shows roughly 40,000 distinct CDR3 sequences; under 7% of them were found once. Less than 6% of the sample is held by the ten biggest clonotypes. The sample was whole blood. These receptors were taken from an adult who was a healthcare worker with PCR-confirmed SARS-CoV-2 infection or an uninfected control (not recorded which).

This clonotype was observed at least ten times. V is TRBV7-6 and J is TRBJ2-5, with a weak D call TRBD2 (5 bases). The germline V and J ends were trimmed by 3 bases and 3 bases, with 8 bases remaining between them. The CDR3 totals 13 residues. Germline V gene sequence: CDR1 SGHVS, CDR2 FNYEAQ. The CDR3 DNA follows: TGTGCCAGCAGCTTCGGGATTAAAGAGACCCAGTACTTC. The encoded protein is CASSFGIKETQYF.

This clonotype was counted only a few times. This chain joins TRBV10-1 and TRBJ2-5; D ambiguous. With 0 bases removed from V and 2 bases from J, the gap between germline ends came to 7 bases. Per the germline V gene, CDR1 is WNHNN and CDR2 is SYGVQD (reference sequence). The CDR3 runs 14 residues. The CDR3 here is CASSESGGQETQYF. The CDR3 nucleotides read TGCGCCAGCAGTGAGTCAGGCGGACAAGAGACCCAGTACTTC.

The rearrangement uses TRBV7-2 and TRBJ2-3; 12 bases fit TRBD2. With 5 bases clipped from V and 11 bases from J, the junction kept 8 bases outside the gene matches. This CDR3 is built from 14 residues. Germline V gives CDR1 SGHTA, CDR2 FQGNSA. The CDR3 reads CASSPRTSGIMQYF. The CDR3 DNA reads as TGTGCCAGCAGCCCGCGGACTAGCGGGATAATGCAGTATTTT.

This clonotype was counted between two and nine times. The genes are TRBV18 and TRBJ2-1, with D unresolved. V was shortened by 2 bases and J by 10 bases, with 6 bases between the two germline ends. CDR1 KGHSH and CDR2 LQKENI come from the germline V gene. The CDR3 runs to 11 residues. The CDR3 nucleotides are TGTGCCAGCTCACCAACAGACGAGCAGTTCTTC. As protein: CASSPTDEQFF.

This clonotype was detected ten times or more. This chain uses TRBV18 with TRBJ2-7, with D possibly matching TRBD2 (5 bases). Germline V gives CDR1 KGHSH, CDR2 LQKENI. Deletions cut 3 bases from V and 4 bases from J, with 7 bases between. The CDR3 covers 12 residues. The CDR3 protein is CASSPGSYEQYF. The CDR3 DNA reads as TGTGCCAGCTCACCTGGGAGTTACGAGCAGTACTTC.

This clonotype was observed a few times. The chain uses TRBV10-3 and TRBJ1-2; TRBD1 matches 7 bases. Per the germline V gene, CDR1 is ENHRY and CDR2 is SYGVKD. With V trimmed by 4 bases and J by 6 bases, 8 bases remained unmatched. This CDR3 comprises 14 residues. CDR3 DNA sequence: TGTGCCATCAGTGCATGGACAGGATTTGATGGCTACACCTTC. This translates into CAISAWTGFDGYTF.

The chain carries TRBV4-3 and TRBJ2-2; D not resolved. The V end was cut by 0 bases, the J end by 6 bases, with 14 bases between. Germline CDR1 LGHNA, CDR2 YSLEER. CDR3 size: 16 residues. The CDR3 sequence is CASSQELGPGPGELFF. In DNA form, the CDR3 reads TGCGCCAGCAGCCAAGAACTTGGCCCTGGCCCCGGGGAGCTGTTTTTT.

This clonotype occurred a few times. This chain joins TRBV20-1 and TRBJ2-1; the D gene is possibly TRBD2 (5 bases). Trimming removed 6 bases from V and 4 bases from J, with 7 bases in between. This CDR3 spans 11 amino acids. Germline CDR1 is DFQATT and CDR2 is SNEGSKA (reference sequence). CDR3 sequence (DNA): TGCAGTGCCGGACTGTACAATGAGCAGTTCTTC. It specifies CSAGLYNEQFF.

At least ten counts were recorded for this clonotype. The rearrangement joins TRBV7-9 to TRBJ2-2; 7 bases match TRBD2. The J segment lost 4 bases and the V segment lost 4 bases, leaving 9 bases of the junction unmatched. Germline V gives CDR1 SEHNR, CDR2 FQNEAQ (reference sequence). The CDR3 runs to 16 residues. Here the CDR3 reads CASSSPLGRATGELFF. CDR3 coding DNA: TGTGCCAGCAGCTCACCCTTGGGGAGGGCCACCGGGGAGCTGTTTTTT.

The V and J genes are TRBV20-1 and TRBJ1-3; D not resolved. The germline V gene encodes CDR1 DFQATT and CDR2 SNEGSKA (reference sequence). The CDR3 consists of 13 residues. The ends were cut back, 5 bases at V and 0 bases at J, with 8 bases in the middle. This CDR3 reads CSASRASGNTIYF. In DNA, the CDR3 is TGCAGTGCTTCCCGGGCCTCTGGAAACACCATATATTTT.

This rearrangement joins TRBV27 to TRBJ2-7, with unresolved D. Germline V gene sequence: CDR1 MNHEY, CDR2 SMNVEV (reference sequence). Trimming cost V 3 bases and J 7 bases, with 13 bases left between them. The CDR3 runs to 13 residues. The CDR3 bases are TGTGCCAGCAGTTTTAACTCCGCTGGGGAGCAGTACTTC. The encoded protein is CASSFNSAGEQYF.

This clonotype was seen ten or more times. The chain employs TRBV13 and TRBJ2-4; D uncertain. This CDR3 spans 17 amino acids. Germline CDR1 is PRHDT and CDR2 is FYEKMQ (reference sequence). Trimming removed 0 bases at V and 4 bases at J, with 16 bases between. The CDR3 bases are TGTGCCAGCAGCTTAGGCCTCCTCCTAGGCCCTAAAAACATTCAGTACTTC. It encodes CASSLGLLLGPKNIQYF.

In its sample, this clonotype was seen a few times. This rearrangement joins TRBV29-1 to TRBJ1-4; D is undetermined. This CDR3 spans 12 amino acids. Germline lookup yields CDR1 SQVTM and CDR2 ANQGSEA. The germline V and J ends were trimmed by 2 bases and 7 bases, with 8 bases remaining between them. The CDR3 is CSVESEGEKLFF. The CDR3 bases are TGCAGCGTTGAATCGGAAGGTGAAAAACTGTTTTTT.

The chain carries TRBV18 and TRBJ2-1, with 7 bases fitting TRBD2. The junction had 8 bases not matched to a gene; V was cut back by 3 bases and J by 6 bases. Germline V CDR1 and CDR2: KGHSH, LQKENI. The CDR3 runs 15 residues. The CDR3 region has the DNA TGTGCCAGCTCACCGCCAGCGGGAAGAGGCAATGAGCAGTTCTTC. Translated: CASSPPAGRGNEQFF.

In regard to this clonotype: It may be a read error: a sequence one base away is much more abundant. The chain uses TRBV12-3 or TRBV12-4 and TRBJ2-6; D call uncertain. The CDR3 totals 13 residues. CDR3 coding DNA: TGTACCAGCAGTGCCTTTGGGGCCAACGTCCTGACTTTC. Protein: CTSSAFGANVLTF.

The genes are TRBV7-8 and TRBJ2-3, with TRBD2 matching 9 bases. With V trimmed by 6 bases and J by 3 bases, 13 bases remained unmatched. This CDR3 comprises 17 residues. Looked up from germline, CDR1 is SGHVS and CDR2 is FQNEAQ. CDR3 sequence (DNA): TGTGCCAGCAGGCAGTATTCCATAGCGGGAGCAACAGATACGCAGTATTTT. Residues: CASRQYSIAGATDTQYF.

This clonotype was found many times. The chain joins TRBV28 to TRBJ1-4; D is undetermined. V was cut by 3 bases and J by 5 bases, with 13 bases left in between. The CDR3 loop spans 15 amino acids. The V gene's germline CDR1 is MDHEN and CDR2 SYDVKM. The CDR3 DNA sequence: TGTGCCAGCAGTTTTCCGGGCGGAGGGAATGAAAAACTGTTTTTT. Its translation: CASSFPGGGNEKLFF.

The chain combines TRBV13 with TRBJ2-1, with 8 bases matching TRBD2. This CDR3 comprises 16 residues. Germline assignment: CDR1 PRHDT and CDR2 FYEKMQ (reference sequence). The J segment lost 4 bases and the V segment lost 4 bases, leaving 9 bases of the junction unmatched. The CDR3 DNA is TGTGCCAGCAGCTCCCCGGGGGGGGCGCCTTACAATGAGCAGTTCTTC. Residues: CASSSPGGAPYNEQFF.

V gene TRBV4-1 combines with J gene TRBJ1-4; TRBD1 matches 7 bases. The length of the CDR3 is 14 residues. V trimming: 3 bases; J trimming: 8 bases; junction bases outside the gene matches: 6. In germline, CDR1 is MGHRA, CDR2 YSYEKL. CDR3 sequence (DNA): TGCGCCAGCAGCCACACAGGGGATAGAGAAAAACTGTTTTTT. Its protein is CASSHTGDREKLFF.

The chain carries TRBV21-1 and TRBJ2-7; the D call in the table, TRBD1, was not verified against the DNA. TRBV21-1 represents a pseudogene. This CDR3 has 12 residues. Written as DNA, the CDR3 is TGTGCCAGCAGTATCACCCCTGGAAAGCAGTACTTC. This sequence encodes CASSITPGKQYF.

This clonotype was counted at least ten times. The J gene is TRBJ2-7, the V gene TRBV12-2; the table gives TRBD2 as D, unverified against the DNA. TRBV12-2 is given as a pseudogene. The CDR3 spans 17 residues. The DNA for the CDR3 is TGTGCAAGTCGCTTAGCTGGGACTAGCGGGAGGCCCTACGAGCAGTACTTC. Translation gives CASRLAGTSGRPYEQYF.